This TCR beta chain was documented in a study of T cells in Graves' hyperthyroidism and ophthalmopathy. The germline CDR1 and CDR2 sequences are GTSNPN and SVGIG (reference sequence). Trimming took off 1 base at V and 2 bases at J, with 6 bases between the two ends. The CDR3 sequence is 14 residues long. This clonotype was seen at least ten times. Amplification of TCR beta CDR3 regions was performed using RNA transcripts as template. An initial round of RT-PCR targeting the TCR CDR3 relied on the HTBI primer set. TCRdb ran MiXCR on the multiplex PCR reads and lists one entry per CDR3 protein. The table has about 400,000 distinct CDR3 sequences, roughly 14% seen once. PBMCs were collected from an approximately 9.5 ml volume of fresh peripheral blood.

The sequencing sample was made of blood. This TCR derives from a woman aged 25 to 39 with Graves' ophthalmopathy. The rearrangement uses TRBV30 and TRBJ1-6; D is unresolved. This chain's CDR3 is CAWSEGPYNSPLHF. CDR3 DNA: TGTGCCTGGAGTGAGGGCCCCTATAATTCACCCCTCCACTTT.